This T cell receptor (beta chain) appears in the sequencing data of a study of blood T cells in healthy people across ages. Study-level results: Relative to aged donors, long-lived donors carried more naive CD4+ cells and displayed higher diversity. What prevented conclusive comparison of naive and antigen-experienced cells was that PBMCs were unsorted.

Next came a second PCR, run for about 6 to 11 cycles, which used a sample-barcoded 5' primer along with a J-beta primer mix. One entry per CDR3 protein results from TCRdb running MiXCR on the 5' RACE reads. The repertoire holds hundreds of thousands of distinct CDR3 sequences, with 20% to 30% as singletons. Comment on this clonotype: What it binds is not known.

The CDR3 length is 18 residues. Trimming shortened V by 6 bases and J by 2 bases, and 20 bases separated the two germline ends. This same sample was also part of a study on T cells of mothers and their children.

The sample taken for sequencing was blood. This rearrangement joins TRBV12-3 or TRBV12-4 to TRBJ2-6; D assignment may be TRBD1 or TRBD2 (5 bases each). The source of this sequence is a boy between 10 and 17 years old in good health. Here the CDR3 reads CASRSIPGRLAGANVLTF. CDR3 sequence (DNA): TGTGCCAGCAGATCCATTCCGGGACGACTGGCTGGGGCCAACGTCCTGACTTTC.